These 20 T cell receptor beta chains came from one sample sequenced in a study of T cell responses to AZD1222 COVID-19 vaccine. Sequencing was performed with immunoSEQ multiplex PCR; in TCRdb, only in-frame clones are kept and a portion is missing. The sample has about 97,000 clones, around 88% seen once. The sequences come from peripheral blood, collected on day 0 of AZD1222 vaccination. The receptors originated from an adult in good health.

This chain connects TRBV29-1 to TRBJ2-7; a weak D match, TRBD2 (5 bases). V lost 1 base and J lost 3, with 19 bases in between. The CDR3 spans 16 residues. Germline V CDR1 and CDR2: SQVTM, ANQGSEA. CDR3 loop: CSVEGTWSGGNYEQYF. DNA for the CDR3: TGCAGCGTTGAAGGCACCTGGAGCGGAGGAAACTACGAGCAGTACTTC.

J is TRBJ2-3 and V is TRBV29-1; no firm D call. Germline assignment: CDR1 SQVTM and CDR2 ANQGSEA. This CDR3 region has 12 residues. Between the trimmed V and J ends, which lost 4 bases and 5 bases, there was a span of 10 bases. The CDR3 protein is CSVVQRRDTQYF. The CDR3 DNA reads TGCAGCGTTGTACAGAGACGAGATACGCAGTATTTT.

This chain connects TRBV7-2 to TRBJ2-1, with 7 bases lining up with TRBD1. The CDR3 length is 15 residues. CDR1 and CDR2 from the germline V gene are SGHTA and FQGNSA. The J segment lost 4 bases and the V segment lost 5 bases, leaving 8 bases of the junction unmatched. The CDR3 bases are TGTGCCAGCAGCCCTACAGGGGCGAGGTACAATGAGCAGTTCTTC. Its protein is CASSPTGARYNEQFF.

V usage is TRBV6-6 and J usage is TRBJ1-5, with TRBD1 matching over 7 bases. Germline lookup yields CDR1 MNHNY and CDR2 SVGAGI (reference sequence). V was clipped by 7 bases and J by 7 bases; unmatched bases: 7. This CDR3 comprises 13 residues. The CDR3, as DNA: TGTGCCAGCACCCCAGGGGGAGGCCAGCCCCAGCATTTT. Encoded protein: CASTPGGGQPQHF.

This sequence joins TRBV7-2 and TRBJ2-7; D is undetermined. The V end lost 3 bases, the J end lost 4 bases, and 7 bases lay between the germline ends. The CDR3 has 12 amino acids. CDR1 and CDR2 from the germline V gene are SGHTA and FQGNSA. In nucleotides, the CDR3 is TGTGCCAGCAGCTTCATTGGTTACGAGCAGTACTTC. This translates into CASSFIGYEQYF.

This clone was seen a few times. This chain uses TRBV29-1 with TRBJ2-5; either TRBD1 or TRBD2 may supply D (5 bases each). The germline V and J ends were trimmed by 3 bases and 5 bases, with 16 bases remaining between them. This CDR3 contains 14 residues. From germline, CDR1 is SQVTM and CDR2 ANQGSEA. The CDR3 nucleotides read TGCAGCGTTGAGGCTCCGGGGCTGAAGGAGACCCAGTACTTC. This translates into CSVEAPGLKETQYF.

The chain has TRBV5-1 and TRBJ1-1, with TRBD1 identical over 7 bases. Germline V gene data show CDR1 as SGHRS and CDR2 as YFSETQ. With V trimmed by 7 bases and J by 0 bases, 6 bases remained unmatched. The CDR3 totals 14 residues. CDR3: CASGKTGMNTEAFF. CDR3 bases: TGCGCCAGCGGCAAGACAGGGATGAACACTGAAGCTTTCTTT.

V gene TRBV30 combines with J gene TRBJ2-3, with TRBD1 as a possible D gene (6 bases). The germline V gene has CDR1 GTSNPN and CDR2 SVGIG (reference sequence). Trimming pared 8 bases from V and 0 bases from J, leaving 18 bases between. There are 15 residues in the CDR3. CDR3 in DNA: TGTGCCGTGAAACCTACAGGGTCTAGCACAGATACGCAGTATTTT. Translating it yields CAVKPTGSSTDTQYF. The full variable domain, rest sourced from reference TRBV30 and TRBJ2-3, is SQTIHQWPATLVQPVGSPLSLECTVEGTSNPNLYWYRQAAGRGLQLLFYSVGIGQISSEVPQNLSASRPQDRQFILSSKKLLLSDSGFYLCAVKPTGSSTDTQYFGPGTRLTVL.

This chain links TRBV5-5 with TRBJ2-3; 9 positions agree with TRBD2. There are 16 residues in the CDR3. V dropped 4 bases and J dropped 4; count of bases not matched to a gene: 10. The V gene's germline CDR1 is SGHKS and CDR2 YYEKEE (reference sequence). The CDR3 protein is CASSIDAGGLADTQYF. The CDR3 DNA follows: TGTGCCAGCAGCATCGACGCGGGGGGGTTGGCAGATACGCAGTATTTT.

The chain employs TRBV24-1 and TRBJ1-1, with 8 bases aligning to TRBD1. CDR3 length: 15 amino acids. J lost 6 bases, V lost 2 bases, and 7 bases had no gene match. Germline V gene data show CDR1 as KGHDR and CDR2 as SFDVKD. Here the CDR3 reads CATSDSQGGKAEAFF. CDR3 DNA sequence: TGTGCCACCAGTGATTCACAGGGGGGGAAGGCTGAAGCTTTCTTT.

The chain is built from TRBV5-6 and TRBJ2-5; TRBD2 might be the D (6 bases). The CDR3 loop spans 15 amino acids. Germline V gene data show CDR1 as SGHDT and CDR2 as YYEEEE. Trimming took 0 bases from V and 0 from J, leaving 9 bases between them. The CDR3 loop reads CASSLVRGYQETQYF. The DNA of the CDR3 is TGTGCCAGCAGCTTGGTACGGGGGTACCAAGAGACCCAGTACTTC.

This rearrangement joins TRBV7-3 to TRBJ2-2; TRBD1 matches at 7 bases. Germline lookup yields CDR1 SGHTA and CDR2 FQGTGA. The ends lost 4 bases at V and 1 base at J; junction bases unmatched: 3. The CDR3 is 15 residues long. In nucleotides, the CDR3 is TGTGCCAGCAGCTCCCGACAGGGGAACACCGGGGAGCTGTTTTTT. Its translation: CASSSRQGNTGELFF. Full variable domain (rest looked up from reference TRBV7-3 and TRBJ2-2): GAGVSQTPSNKVTEKGKYVELRCDPISGHTALYWYRQSLGQGPEFLIYFQGTGAADDSGLPNDRFFAVRPEGSVSTLKIQRTERGDSAVYLCASSSRQGNTGELFFGEGSRLTVL.

The chain links TRBV12-3 or TRBV12-4 to TRBJ1-4; D call uncertain. This CDR3 contains 13 residues. V was pared by 6 bases and J by 3 bases, with 8 bases between. The CDR3 protein is CASRNSPNEKLFF. CDR3 in DNA: TGTGCCAGCAGAAACAGCCCTAATGAAAAACTGTTTTTT.

This chain joins TRBV12-3 or TRBV12-4 and TRBJ2-1, with D unresolved. There are 11 residues in the CDR3. V lost 3 bases and J 4 bases, leaving 1 base between the germline ends. CDR3 coding DNA: TGTGCCAGCAGTTTTTACAATGAGCAGTTCTTC. It encodes CASSFYNEQFF.

This clone was detected once. The V gene is TRBV27, the J gene TRBJ1-1, with D tentatively TRBD1 (6 bases). Trimming took off 5 bases at V and 0 bases at J, with 16 bases between the two ends. This CDR3 spans 16 amino acids. The germline gives CDR1 MNHEY, CDR2 SMNVEV (reference sequence). The CDR3 loop is CASSRAPGTLNTEAFF. CDR3 coding DNA: TGTGCCAGCAGTCGCGCCCCCGGGACACTGAACACTGAAGCTTTCTTT.

The chain couples TRBV7-6 to TRBJ2-6; D remains ambiguous. Looked up from germline, CDR1 is SGHVS and CDR2 is FNYEAQ. This CDR3 spans 15 amino acids. Trimming pared 5 bases from V and 0 bases from J, leaving 8 bases between. This CDR3 is CASSPLGSGANVLTF. DNA of the CDR3: TGTGCCAGCAGCCCCCTCGGCTCTGGGGCCAACGTCCTGACTTTC. The variable domain in full, with the rest retrieved from reference TRBV7-6 and TRBJ2-6, is GAGVSQSPRYKVTKRGQDVALRCDPISGHVSLYWYRQALGQGPEFLTYFNYEAQQDKSGLPNDRFSAERPEGSISTLTIQRTEQRDSAMYRCASSPLGSGANVLTFGAGSRLTVL.

V gene TRBV7-9 combines with J gene TRBJ2-7; the match to TRBD1 covers 10 bases. This CDR3 has 16 residues. J was trimmed by 2 bases and V by 5 bases; bases with no gene match: 9. Germline-derived CDR1 and CDR2 are SEHNR and FQNEAQ (reference sequence). CDR3 sequence (DNA): TGTGCCAGCAGCCAAGGGGGACAGGGGACGCCCTACGAGCAGTACTTC. It yields the protein CASSQGGQGTPYEQYF.

This sequence joins TRBV7-2 and TRBJ1-2; D unclear. The germline V gene has CDR1 SGHTA and CDR2 FQGNSA. V lost 3 bases, J lost 3 bases, and 11 bases lay in between. The CDR3 length is 14 residues. CDR3: CASSLDGRHYGYTF. The CDR3 nucleotides are TGTGCCAGCAGCTTGGACGGACGGCACTATGGCTACACCTTC.

The chain recombines TRBV5-4 with TRBJ2-7, with D hard to call. Per the germline V gene, CDR1 is SGHNT and CDR2 is YYREEE (reference sequence). V was cut by 5 bases and J by 0 bases, with 9 bases left in between. The CDR3 loop spans 13 amino acids. For the CDR3, the DNA is TGTGCCAGCAGTCGGAAAAGCTCCTACGAGCAGTACTTC. This encodes CASSRKSSYEQYF.

This clone was seen a few times. This chain connects TRBV28 to TRBJ2-7; 8 positions match TRBD1. This CDR3 comprises 16 residues. J was trimmed by 3 bases and V by 4 bases; bases with no gene match: 11. Germline V CDR1 and CDR2: MDHEN, SYDVKM. The CDR3 sequence is CASSSLIRDRNYEQYF. CDR3 DNA: TGTGCCAGCAGTTCTTTAATACGGGACAGGAACTACGAGCAGTACTTC.